This TCR beta chain was documented in a study of T cell responses to AZD1222 COVID-19 vaccine (TCRdb year 2021). In the study overall: A total of approximately 240 trial participants underwent TCR sequencing, of whom about 200 had received two doses of AZD1222 and roughly 26 had received two doses of the MenACWY control vaccine. Trial participants were enrolled by age into 18-55, 56-69 and 70-plus year subgroups, with around 150, 28 and 57 TCR-sequenced participants respectively. General study outcomes and caveats: Vaccine-associated CD4 TCRs spanned the whole spike protein, with dominant responses in regions 160-218 and 743-854. Because no day 14 peak-response samples were available, the repertoires could be characterized only after the peak T cell response. After two AZD1222 doses, both the breadth and the depth of spike-specific TCRs were significantly higher than at day 0 and than in MenACWY recipients. In the small 56-69-year group, the increase in depth fell short of significance, most likely because of low power. Participants were mostly white British, with more females than males. The authors suggested clonal diversity may have been underestimated. Nearly half of unique spike-specific TCRs reportedly recognized epitopes outside regions mutated in the B.1.351 and B.1.1.7 variants. Only six or seven AZD1222 recipients were SARS-CoV-2 seropositive at baseline, limiting conclusions about previously exposed vaccinees.

V and J are trimmed by 0 bases and 4 bases, and the gene matches miss 7 bases of the junction. As encoded in the germline V gene, CDR1 is LGHNA while CDR2 is YNFKEQ. The CDR3 has 18 amino acids, counting the end cysteine and phenylalanine. Only CDR3 DNA is held: 54 bases, read in frame from base 1. The time point label here, explained by the study, means: about 28 days (+/-7) after the second vaccine dose. AZD1222 recipients whose second dose came at about 4 weeks and those whose second dose came at about 12 weeks were combined into one group, since spike-specific TCR depth and breadth did not differ between the two schedules. Vaccinee samples were obtained from the UK trials COV001 and COV002, which included a single-blind randomized controlled phase 2/3 trial of AZD1222 (ChAdOx1 nCoV-19) in healthy adults. Trial participant PBMC samples were collected at day 0 and day 28 after the second dose for TCRbeta chain sequencing.

On this clone: The target of this receptor is not known. No base qualities exist here, and no much larger clone lies one base off it.

The CDR3 regions of human TCRbeta chains were subjected to immunosequencing. The original methods were these. TCRs in the repertoires were matched against a reference library of SARS-CoV-2-specific TCRs that had been generated with the MIRA antigen-specificity platform. Breadth was defined as the fraction of unique TCRs that were SARS-CoV-2-associated, and depth was defined as the fraction of total T cells that were SARS-CoV-2-associated. Using the MIRA data, each spike-specific TCR was assigned both to the spike region to which the TCR was reactive and to a CD4 or CD8 class. Log10-transformed breadth and depth values were compared by one-way ANOVA with Sidak's multiple comparisons tests. Not all clones reach the TCRdb copy of this immuneACCESS table, which keeps in-frame sequences only. Checked studies attribute under half of the gap to unresolved V genes and leave the rest unexplained. V and J calls plus clone size are reproduced from that table; the DNA served to infer D and trimming. This sample gives under 150,000 clones in total; about 90% of them show up just once. The ten largest clones represent about a tenth of the sample.

The chain employs TRBV4-2 and TRBJ2-2, and TRBD2 matches 11 of the central bases. The sequence came from an adult who received the AZD1222 COVID-19 vaccine. The sample here was peripheral blood, taken 28 days after the second AZD1222 dose. The CDR3 sequence is CASSQERLAGGGTGELFF. The sequenced DNA: TGTGCCAGCAGCCAAGAAAGGCTAGCGGGAGGTGGCACCGGGGAGCTGTTTTTT.